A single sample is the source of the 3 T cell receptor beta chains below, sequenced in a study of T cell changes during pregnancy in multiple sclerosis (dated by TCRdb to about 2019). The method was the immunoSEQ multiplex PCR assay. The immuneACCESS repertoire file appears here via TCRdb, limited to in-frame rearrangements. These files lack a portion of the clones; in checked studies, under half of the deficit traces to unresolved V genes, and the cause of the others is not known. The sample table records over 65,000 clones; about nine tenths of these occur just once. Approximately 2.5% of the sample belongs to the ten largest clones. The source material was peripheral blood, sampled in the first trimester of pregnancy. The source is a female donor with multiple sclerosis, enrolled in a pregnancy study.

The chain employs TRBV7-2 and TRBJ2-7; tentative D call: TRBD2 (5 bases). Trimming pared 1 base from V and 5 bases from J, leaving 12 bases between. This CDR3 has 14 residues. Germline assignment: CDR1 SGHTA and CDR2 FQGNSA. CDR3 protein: CASSLVAIGNEQYF. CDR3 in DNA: TGTGCCAGCAGCTTAGTAGCGATTGGAAACGAGCAGTACTTC.

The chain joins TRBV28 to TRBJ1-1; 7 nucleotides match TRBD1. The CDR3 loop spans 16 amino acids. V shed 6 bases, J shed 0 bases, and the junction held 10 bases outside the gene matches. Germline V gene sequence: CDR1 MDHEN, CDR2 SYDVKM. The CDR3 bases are TGTGCCAGCAGCCACCGGACAGGAAGCATGAACACTGAAGCTTTCTTT. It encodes CASSHRTGSMNTEAFF.

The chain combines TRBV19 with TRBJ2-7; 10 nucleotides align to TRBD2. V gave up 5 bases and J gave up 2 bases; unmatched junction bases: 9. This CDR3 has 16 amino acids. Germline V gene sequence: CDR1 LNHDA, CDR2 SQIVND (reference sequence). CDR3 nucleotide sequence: TGTGCCAGTAGTTCCAACCTAGCGGGAGTCCCCTACGAGCAGTACTTC. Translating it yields CASSSNLAGVPYEQYF.